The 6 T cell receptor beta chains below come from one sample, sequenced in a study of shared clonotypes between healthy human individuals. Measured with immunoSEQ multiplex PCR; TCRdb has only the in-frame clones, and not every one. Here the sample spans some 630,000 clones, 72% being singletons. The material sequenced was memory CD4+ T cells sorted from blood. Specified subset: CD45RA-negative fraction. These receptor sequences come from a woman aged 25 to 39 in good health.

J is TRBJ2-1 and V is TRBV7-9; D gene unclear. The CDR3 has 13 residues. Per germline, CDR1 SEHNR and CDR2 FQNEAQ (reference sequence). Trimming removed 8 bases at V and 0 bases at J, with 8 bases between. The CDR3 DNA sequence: TGTGCCAGCGCGTCGGCCTCCTACAATGAGCAGTTCTTC. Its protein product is CASASASYNEQFF.

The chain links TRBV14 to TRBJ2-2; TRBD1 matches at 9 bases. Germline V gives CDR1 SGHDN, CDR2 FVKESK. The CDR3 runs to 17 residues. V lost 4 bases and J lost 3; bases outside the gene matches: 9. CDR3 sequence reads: CASSRRWDRADTGELFF. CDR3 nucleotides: TGTGCCAGCAGCCGACGCTGGGACAGGGCGGACACCGGGGAGCTGTTTTTT.

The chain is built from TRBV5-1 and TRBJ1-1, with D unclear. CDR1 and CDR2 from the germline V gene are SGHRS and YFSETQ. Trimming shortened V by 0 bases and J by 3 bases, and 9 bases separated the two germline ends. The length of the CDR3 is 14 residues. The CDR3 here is CASSLGLRDTEAFF. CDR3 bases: TGCGCCAGCAGCTTGGGACTGAGAGACACTGAAGCTTTCTTT.

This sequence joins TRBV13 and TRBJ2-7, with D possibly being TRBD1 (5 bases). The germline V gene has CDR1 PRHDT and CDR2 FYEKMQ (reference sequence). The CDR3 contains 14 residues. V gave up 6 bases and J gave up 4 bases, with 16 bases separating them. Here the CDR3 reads CASRVQGPLYEQYF. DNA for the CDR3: TGTGCCAGCAGGGTCCAGGGTCCCCTTTACGAGCAGTACTTC.

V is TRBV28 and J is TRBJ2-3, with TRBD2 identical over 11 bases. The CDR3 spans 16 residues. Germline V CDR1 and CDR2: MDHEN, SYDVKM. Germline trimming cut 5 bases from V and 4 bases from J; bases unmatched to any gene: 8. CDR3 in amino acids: CASSRPLAGVADTQYF. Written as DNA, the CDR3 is TGTGCCAGCAGTAGGCCACTAGCGGGAGTGGCAGATACGCAGTATTTT.

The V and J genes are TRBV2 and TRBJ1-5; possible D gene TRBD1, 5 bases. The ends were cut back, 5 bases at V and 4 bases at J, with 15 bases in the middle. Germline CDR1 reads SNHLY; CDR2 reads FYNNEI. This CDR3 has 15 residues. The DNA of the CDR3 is TGTGCCAGCAGTCCGAGCCCAGGGTTTAATCAGCCCCAGCATTTT. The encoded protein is CASSPSPGFNQPQHF.